These 29 T cell receptor beta chains originate from one sample sequenced in a study of blood T cell repertoires in COVID-19. Method: immunoSEQ multiplex PCR; TCRdb's copy keeps in-frame clones and lacks some. The sample contains about 200,000 clones, around 81% of which appear only once. Sequenced sample: peripheral blood. Receptor source: a human donor in a cohort sampled during active COVID-19.

The rearrangement links TRBV28 to TRBJ2-5; D gene uncertain. Trimming removed 5 bases from V and 5 bases from J, with 18 bases in between. From germline, CDR1 is MDHEN and CDR2 SYDVKM. The CDR3 is 15 amino acids. CDR3: CASSGRGPGVETQYF. CDR3 sequence (DNA): TGTGCCAGCAGTGGTCGTGGGCCAGGCGTTGAGACCCAGTACTTC.

The chain is built from TRBV5-1 and TRBJ2-7, with D possibly TRBD1 on 6 matching bases. The V and J ends lost 4 bases and 7 bases respectively, with 18 bases between them. CDR3 size: 14 residues. Germline CDR1 is SGHRS and CDR2 is YFSETQ. The DNA of the CDR3 is TGCGCCAGCAGCCGACCCGCCAGGGGTGAAGAGCAGTACTTC. Protein sequence: CASSRPARGEEQYF.

This clone was observed a handful of times. The CDR3 bases are TGTGCCAGCACGACCCCACAGGGGGCAGCTAGCACAGATACGCAGTATTTT. Translating it yields CASTTPQGAASTDTQYF. V gene TRBV5-4 combines with J gene TRBJ2-3, with TRBD1 matching 9 bases. The CDR3 is made up of 17 amino acids. In germline, CDR1 is SGHNT, CDR2 YYREEE (reference sequence). The V segment lost 6 bases and the J segment 0 bases; nucleotides outside the gene matches: 11.

CDR3 in DNA: TGTGCCAGCAGTCCAAACCCCAGGGTGGGGGGTTTTTCTGACAAAAACATTCAGTACTTC. This codes for CASSPNPRVGGFSDKNIQYF. J is TRBJ2-4 and V is TRBV28; a possible D gene is TRBD2 (6 bases). The CDR3 consists of 20 residues. V lost 5 bases and J 3 bases, leaving 29 bases between the germline ends. The germline V gene has CDR1 MDHEN and CDR2 SYDVKM.

This chain joins TRBV20-1 and TRBJ1-1; possible D gene TRBD1, 5 bases. The CDR3 covers 14 residues. Looked up from germline, CDR1 is DFQATT and CDR2 is SNEGSKA (reference sequence). The ends were cut back, 3 bases at V and 1 base at J, with 12 bases in the middle. CDR3 region: CSASDQGANTEAFF. CDR3 sequence (DNA): TGCAGTGCTAGTGATCAGGGTGCGAACACTGAAGCTTTCTTT.

The chain employs TRBV4-2 and TRBJ1-1, with 10 bases identical to TRBD1. The CDR3 loop spans 18 amino acids. Germline CDR1 LGHNA, CDR2 YNFKEQ. V shed 4 bases, J shed 4 bases, and the junction held 15 bases outside the gene matches. The CDR3 spells CASSPKPTGQGVGTEAFF. Here the CDR3 DNA reads TGTGCCAGCAGCCCAAAACCGACTGGACAGGGGGTGGGCACTGAAGCTTTCTTT.

This clone was seen only once. The rearrangement joins TRBV4-3 to TRBJ1-5, with D unresolved. The V end was cut by 0 bases, the J end by 3 bases, with 12 bases between. Germline CDR1 LGHNA, CDR2 YSLEER. The length of the CDR3 is 16 residues. CDR3 amino acids: CASSQERYVLNQPQHF. The CDR3 DNA is TGCGCCAGCAGCCAAGAGAGGTACGTCCTCAATCAGCCCCAGCATTTT.

The chain employs TRBV6-5 and TRBJ2-2; tentative D call: TRBD1 (6 bases). The CDR3 extends over 15 amino acids. CDR1 is MNHEY, CDR2 SVGAGI, per germline. V lost 7 bases to trimming and J lost 5 bases, with 17 bases between them. The CDR3 DNA is TGTGCCAGCATAATCCGGGACATAGCGACCGGGGAGCTGTTTTTT. Translating it yields CASIIRDIATGELFF.

The V gene is TRBV18, the J gene TRBJ2-3, with 7 bases that match TRBD1. In germline, CDR1 is KGHSH, CDR2 LQKENI. This CDR3 contains 16 residues. V lost 0 bases and J lost 1; bases outside the gene matches: 4. For the CDR3, the DNA is TGTGCCAGCTCACCACCGAACAGGGGAGGCACAGATACGCAGTATTTT. Amino acids: CASSPPNRGGTDTQYF. The whole variable domain, filled in from reference TRBV18 and TRBJ2-3, reads NAGVMQNPRHLVRRRGQEARLRCSPMKGHSHVYWYRQLPEEGLKFMVYLQKENIIDESGMPKERFSAEFPKEGPSILRIQQVVRGDSAAYFCASSPPNRGGTDTQYFGPGTRLTVL.

In regard to this clone: Other DNA sequences in the same sample also yield this CDR3. The J gene is TRBJ2-3, the V gene TRBV28, with TRBD2 matching 8 bases. CDR1 MDHEN and CDR2 SYDVKM come from the germline V gene. The CDR3 has 15 amino acids. The trim removed 5 bases at V and 1 base at J, leaving 5 bases unmatched. The CDR3 DNA reads as TGTGCCAGCAGTCTCTTAGCGGGGCGCACAGATACGCAGTATTTT. It is translated as CASSLLAGRTDTQYF.

V is TRBV29-1 and J is TRBJ2-1, with D tentatively TRBD1 (5 bases). V shed 4 bases and J shed 10 bases, with 11 bases lying between them. Germline CDR1 is SQVTM and CDR2 is ANQGSEA. The CDR3 has 11 amino acids. CDR3 protein: CSVGGPGEQFF. The CDR3 nucleotides read TGCAGCGTTGGGGGCCCTGGGGAGCAGTTCTTC.

The chain joins TRBV5-1 to TRBJ2-7, with D maybe TRBD1 (5 bases). V lost 3 bases to trimming and J lost 4 bases, with 11 bases between them. Germline V gene lookup returns CDR1 SGHRS and CDR2 YFSETQ. The CDR3 contains 13 residues. In DNA, the CDR3 is TGCGCCAGCAGCTCAGGGCCACAATACGAGCAGTACTTC. It specifies CASSSGPQYEQYF.

This rearrangement joins TRBV4-3 to TRBJ1-1, with TRBD1 matching over 9 bases. CDR3 length: 18 residues. Losses at the gene ends were 1 base for V and 1 base for J; bases not matched to a gene: 10. Per the germline V gene, CDR1 is LGHNA and CDR2 is YSLEER. The DNA for the CDR3 is TGCGCCAGCAGCCAAGGGCTATTACAGGGGGCAGAGAACACTGAAGCTTTCTTT. It encodes CASSQGLLQGAENTEAFF.

The rearrangement links TRBV7-9 to TRBJ1-1; 7 bases are shared with TRBD1. Trimming took 7 bases from V and 6 from J; bases not matched to a gene: 8. Looked up from germline, CDR1 is SEHNR and CDR2 is FQNEAQ (reference sequence). This CDR3 is built from 13 residues. The CDR3 spells CASTGQPVPEAFF. The DNA for the CDR3 is TGTGCCAGCACGGGACAGCCAGTCCCTGAAGCTTTCTTT.

This chain uses TRBV27 with TRBJ2-7; 9 nucleotides align to TRBD1. Trimming removed 6 bases from V and 6 bases from J; junction bases left unmatched: 9. The CDR3 runs to 14 residues. Germline CDR1 is MNHEY and CDR2 is SMNVEV (reference sequence). DNA for the CDR3: TGTGCCAGCAGCCTAGGGACAGGGTGGGGCGAGCAGTACTTC. It encodes CASSLGTGWGEQYF.

The rearrangement links TRBV18 to TRBJ2-1; 13 positions agree with TRBD2. V lost 4 bases and J lost 9; bases outside the gene matches: 9. The CDR3 length is 16 residues. The germline V gene encodes CDR1 KGHSH and CDR2 LQKENI. Here the CDR3 reads CASSRPALAGGGEQFF. For the CDR3, the DNA is TGTGCCAGCTCACGTCCTGCACTAGCGGGAGGGGGTGAGCAGTTCTTC.

V usage is TRBV5-1 and J usage is TRBJ2-2, with D tentatively TRBD2 (5 bases). Trimming left V 7 bases short and J 5 bases short, with 12 bases between. From germline, CDR1 is SGHRS and CDR2 YFSETQ. This CDR3 is 13 amino acids long. Written as DNA, the CDR3 is TGCGCCAGCGCCAACCGGGGTACCGGGGAGCTGTTTTTT. Translating gives CASANRGTGELFF.

As for this clone: The sample carries other DNA sequences with the same CDR3. J is TRBJ2-7 and V is TRBV28, with 8 bases fitting TRBD2. The trim removed 4 bases at V and 4 bases at J, leaving 3 bases unmatched. CDR1 is MDHEN and CDR2 is SYDVKM in the germline V gene. CDR3 length equals 13 residues. The CDR3 coding sequence is TGTGCCAGCAGTTCCCCGGGAGGGTACGAGCAGTACTTC. It specifies CASSSPGGYEQYF.

This clone was detected many times. The chain is built from TRBV7-9 and TRBJ1-5; D perhaps matches TRBD1 (5 bases). The V end lost 0 bases, the J end lost 4 bases, and 16 bases lay between the germline ends. This CDR3 has 17 amino acids. Germline V lookup: CDR1 SEHNR, CDR2 FQNEAQ (reference sequence). The chain's CDR3 is CASSLALRDSSNQPQHF. CDR3 DNA sequence: TGTGCCAGCAGCTTAGCTTTACGAGACAGCAGTAATCAGCCCCAGCATTTT.

V gene TRBV3-1 (or the pseudogene TRBV3-2) combines with J gene TRBJ1-2, with D possibly being TRBD1 (5 bases). Germline lookup yields CDR1 LGHDT and CDR2 YNNKEL (reference sequence). V was pared by 1 base and J by 8 bases, with 14 bases between. This CDR3 is 14 amino acids long. This chain's CDR3 is CASSQAIGAQGYTF. For the CDR3, the DNA is TGTGCCAGCAGCCAAGCCATAGGGGCACAGGGCTACACCTTC.

V usage is TRBV5-6 and J usage is TRBJ2-2, with 9 bases identical to TRBD2. The V gene's germline CDR1 is SGHDT and CDR2 YYEEEE. Trimming took 4 bases from V and 4 from J; bases not matched to a gene: 11. This CDR3 has 17 amino acids. CDR3 DNA sequence: TGTGCCAGCAGCCCAATTAGCGGGAGTGGGACCACCGGGGAGCTGTTTTTT. Translation gives CASSPISGSGTTGELFF.

This chain joins TRBV2 and TRBJ1-5; TRBD1 matches 10 bases. V shed 6 bases and J 8 bases; nucleotides not matched to a gene: 4. The CDR3 extends over 13 amino acids. Germline assignment: CDR1 SNHLY and CDR2 FYNNEI. In DNA, the CDR3 is TGTGCCAGCAGGGACAGGGGGGTGAAGCCCCAGCATTTT. It codes for CASRDRGVKPQHF.

The J gene is TRBJ1-6, the V gene TRBV5-1, with 9 bases that match TRBD1. The CDR3 loop spans 17 amino acids. The germline gives CDR1 SGHRS, CDR2 YFSETQ. V lost 0 bases, J lost 5 bases, and 6 bases stayed unmatched. Here the CDR3 DNA reads TGCGCCAGCAGCTTGGGCCGGGACAGGGTAGATAATTCACCCCTCCACTTT. Protein sequence: CASSLGRDRVDNSPLHF. The full variable domain, with the rest looked up from reference TRBV5-1 and TRBJ1-6, is KAGVTQTPRYLIKTRGQQVTLSCSPISGHRSVSWYQQTPGQGLQFLFEYFSETQRNKGNFPGRFSGRQFSNSRSEMNVSTLELGDSALYLCASSLGRDRVDNSPLHFGNGTRLTVT.

V gene TRBV3-1 (or the pseudogene TRBV3-2) combines with J gene TRBJ2-3; TRBD2 matches 11 bases. Trimming removed 4 bases from V and 2 bases from J; junction bases left unmatched: 8. This CDR3 region has 17 residues. Germline V gene sequence: CDR1 LGHDT, CDR2 YNNKEL (reference sequence). Written as DNA, the CDR3 is TGTGCCAGCAGCCGCACCCCTAGCGGGGGGTTCACAGATACGCAGTATTTT. Encoded protein: CASSRTPSGGFTDTQYF.

This clone occurred once. The rearrangement joins TRBV28 to TRBJ2-7; 9 nucleotides match TRBD1. The CDR3 consists of 15 residues. Per the germline V gene, CDR1 is MDHEN and CDR2 is SYDVKM. V was pared by 3 bases and J by 2 bases, with 5 bases of the junction left unmatched. The CDR3 loop reads CASSLGTGYPYEQYF. CDR3 coding DNA: TGTGCCAGCAGTTTGGGGACAGGGTATCCCTACGAGCAGTACTTC.

This chain connects TRBV19 to TRBJ1-5; tentatively, D is TRBD1 (6 bases). This CDR3 has 14 amino acids. The ends were cut back, 6 bases at V and 2 bases at J, with 11 bases in the middle. Germline assignment: CDR1 LNHDA and CDR2 SQIVND (reference sequence). CDR3 loop: CASRRGSGNQPQHF. The DNA of the CDR3 is TGTGCCAGTAGGAGGGGGTCAGGCAATCAGCCCCAGCATTTT.

This clone appeared a few times. The V call is TRBV4-1, the J call TRBJ1-5; 9 bases line up with TRBD1. Germline trimming cut 4 bases from V and 6 bases from J; bases unmatched to any gene: 7. The CDR3 runs 15 residues. Germline V gene lookup returns CDR1 MGHRA and CDR2 YSYEKL. The CDR3 reads CASSRVTGGRQPQHF. CDR3 DNA sequence: TGCGCCAGCAGCCGAGTGACAGGGGGTCGTCAGCCCCAGCATTTT.

The chain carries TRBV11-2 and TRBJ2-7; TRBD2 is a possible D gene (6 bases). Germline CDR1 reads SGHAT; CDR2 reads FQNNGV. V was cut by 4 bases and J by 4 bases, with 14 bases left in between. The CDR3 totals 14 residues. CDR3 bases: TGTGCCAGCAGCTCGGGGGTGATGATATACGAGCAGTACTTC. It yields the protein CASSSGVMIYEQYF.

DNA of the CDR3: TGTGCCAGCTCACCGACAGGGACAGCGGATTCACCCCTCCACTTT. Translation: CASSPTGTADSPLHF. This sequence joins TRBV18 and TRBJ1-6; TRBD1 matches at 7 bases. Germline CDR1 and CDR2: KGHSH and LQKENI. The CDR3 length is 15 residues. J lost 8 bases, V lost 3 bases, and 7 bases had no gene match.